The 20 T cell receptor beta chains listed next were all sequenced from one sample in a study of blood T cell repertoires in COVID-19. Data came from immunoSEQ multiplex PCR; TCRdb stores just in-frame clones and leaves some out. The sample gives 350,000 to 400,000 clones, 75% to 90% of which show up once; around 1% is in the top ten. The sequencing sample was made of PBMCs or T cells enriched from blood (not recorded which). These TCRs come from a man aged 18 to 30 who had recovered from COVID-19.

The rearrangement joins TRBV20-1 to TRBJ2-5; D possibly corresponds to TRBD2 (6 bases). The V end lost 6 bases, the J end lost 9 bases, and 14 bases lay between the germline ends. Looked up from germline, CDR1 is DFQATT and CDR2 is SNEGSKA (reference sequence). CDR3 size: 11 residues. As DNA, the CDR3 is TGCAGTGCGCTGGAAGGGAGGTCCCAGTACTTC. It specifies CSALEGRSQYF.

Written as DNA, the CDR3 is TGTGCCAGCAGCTCCCGGGTTTTTCAGTACTTC. Amino acids: CASSSRVFQYF. The chain couples TRBV7-9 to TRBJ2-4; D unresolved. The ends were cut back, 4 bases at V and 11 bases at J, with 9 bases in the middle. CDR1 and CDR2 (germline): SEHNR, FQNEAQ (reference sequence). CDR3 length equals 11 residues.

CDR3 loop: CATGGTGSLPEQFF. The CDR3 nucleotides are TGTGCCACCGGGGGGACAGGGTCTTTGCCTGAGCAGTTCTTC. The J gene is TRBJ2-1, the V gene TRBV7-9; 9 bases are shared with TRBD1. The CDR3 is 14 residues long. Germline loops: CDR1 SEHNR, CDR2 FQNEAQ (reference sequence). Losses at the gene ends were 10 bases for V and 9 bases for J; bases not matched to a gene: 13. The variable domain in full, with the rest retrieved from reference TRBV7-9 and TRBJ2-1, is DTGVSQNPRHKITKRGQNVTFRCDPISEHNRLYWYRQTLGQGPEFLTYFQNEAQLEKSRLLSDRFSAERPKGSFSTLEIQRTEQGDSAMYLCATGGTGSLPEQFFGPGTRLTVL.

This clone came up once. The chain couples TRBV3-1 (or the pseudogene TRBV3-2) to TRBJ1-2; tentatively, D is TRBD1 (5 bases). The CDR3 totals 13 residues. Trimming took off 4 bases at V and 8 bases at J, with 14 bases between the two ends. Germline CDR1 LGHDT, CDR2 YNNKEL (reference sequence). CDR3 in amino acids: CASSPRPGRGYTF. The CDR3 DNA sequence: TGTGCCAGCAGCCCACGGCCAGGGCGAGGCTACACCTTC.

The chain carries TRBV5-1 and TRBJ1-1; tentative D call: TRBD1 (6 bases). Per germline, CDR1 SGHRS and CDR2 YFSETQ. V lost 4 bases and J lost 1, with 17 bases in between. The CDR3 sequence is 16 residues long. Here the CDR3 DNA reads TGCGCCAGCAGCCCGGGGACACTCTCGAAGAACACTGAAGCTTTCTTT. Protein sequence: CASSPGTLSKNTEAFF.

The chain couples TRBV2 to TRBJ1-4, with 8 bases lining up with TRBD1. The CDR3 runs to 15 residues. The germline V gene has CDR1 SNHLY and CDR2 FYNNEI. V was clipped by 0 bases and J by 8 bases; unmatched bases: 5. In nucleotides, the CDR3 is TGTGCCAGCAGTGAAGCCCTCAGGGGGCGGGAAAAACTGTTTTTT. It encodes CASSEALRGREKLFF. The full variable domain, rest sourced from reference TRBV2 and TRBJ1-4, is EPEVTQTPSHQVTQMGQEVILRCVPISNHLYFYWYRQILGQKVEFLVSFYNNEISEKSEIFDDQFSVERPDGSNFTLKIRSTKLEDSAMYFCASSEALRGREKLFFGSGTQLSVL.

The gene calls are TRBV6-5 and TRBJ1-6; D remains unclear. Deletions cut 0 bases from V and 8 bases from J, with 11 bases between. Germline V lookup: CDR1 MNHEY, CDR2 SVGAGI. The CDR3 covers 15 residues. The chain's CDR3 is CASSYSLGRDSPLHF. For the CDR3, the DNA is TGTGCCAGCAGTTACTCGTTGGGTCGGGATTCACCCCTCCACTTT.

CDR3 DNA sequence: TGTGCCACGAGCCCACAGGGTTTCAATCAGCCCCAGCATTTT. Translated, it gives CATSPQGFNQPQHF. The chain links TRBV19 to TRBJ1-5; D is perhaps TRBD1 (6 bases). The CDR3 has 14 residues. V was shortened by 10 bases and J by 3 bases, with 16 bases between the two germline ends. Germline-derived CDR1 and CDR2 are LNHDA and SQIVND (reference sequence). Supplemented by reference TRBV19 and TRBJ1-5, the full variable domain reads DGGITQSPKYLFRKEGQNVTLSCEQNLNHDAMYWYRQDPGQGLRLIYYSQIVNDFQKGDIAEGYSVSREKKESFPLTVTSAQKNPTAFYLCATSPQGFNQPQHFGDGTRLSIL.

This clone has a single count. V and J are TRBV28 and TRBJ2-7, with 11 bases identical to TRBD1. The CDR3 has 16 residues. CDR1 MDHEN and CDR2 SYDVKM come from the germline V gene. V dropped 5 bases and J dropped 0; count of bases not matched to a gene: 6. The CDR3 DNA reads as TGTGCCAGCAGTCCCCCGGGGACAGGGGGCTCCTACGAGCAGTACTTC. Translating it yields CASSPPGTGGSYEQYF.

This clone was seen just once. J is TRBJ2-3 and V is TRBV9; no firm D call. Trimming took off 0 bases at V and 2 bases at J, with 10 bases between the two ends. Germline CDR1 is SGDLS and CDR2 is YYNGEE. The CDR3 loop spans 15 amino acids. CDR3 sequence: CASSVAEKLTDTQYF. DNA for the CDR3: TGTGCCAGCAGCGTAGCGGAGAAACTCACAGATACGCAGTATTTT.

This chain connects TRBV11-3 to TRBJ2-7; D is unclear. This CDR3 is 12 amino acids long. Between the trimmed V and J ends, which lost 5 bases and 6 bases, there was a span of 11 bases. In germline, CDR1 is SGHNT, CDR2 YENEEA. DNA for the CDR3: TGTGCCAGCAGCCAATCGCCAGTCGAGCAGTACTTC. It codes for CASSQSPVEQYF.

This clone turned up a few times. This chain connects TRBV9 to TRBJ1-1; TRBD1 matches at 8 bases. The CDR3 contains 18 residues. Germline V CDR1 and CDR2: SGDLS, YYNGEE. The ends lost 0 bases at V and 0 bases at J; junction bases unmatched: 10. CDR3: CASSVDAGGAPMNTEAFF. The CDR3 coding sequence is TGTGCCAGCAGCGTAGACGCAGGGGGCGCCCCCATGAACACTGAAGCTTTCTTT.

The CDR3 nucleotides read TGCGCCAGCAGCGCCGGACAGGGTTCCCTCGAGCAGTACTTC. Translated: CASSAGQGSLEQYF. The chain joins TRBV5-1 to TRBJ2-7; TRBD1 agrees at 8 bases. V shed 4 bases and J 6 bases; nucleotides not matched to a gene: 9. Germline V gives CDR1 SGHRS, CDR2 YFSETQ. The CDR3 is made up of 14 amino acids.

This clone appeared a single time. This chain joins TRBV18 and TRBJ2-7; tentative D call: TRBD2 (6 bases). There are 12 residues in the CDR3. Germline CDR1 is KGHSH and CDR2 is LQKENI. Trimming took off 6 bases at V and 3 bases at J, with 9 bases between the two ends. The CDR3 is CASSRRGYEQYF. The CDR3 DNA reads TGTGCCAGCTCGAGGCGGGGCTACGAGCAGTACTTC. Looking up the rest from reference TRBV18 and TRBJ2-7 gives the full variable domain: NAGVMQNPRHLVRRRGQEARLRCSPMKGHSHVYWYRQLPEEGLKFMVYLQKENIIDESGMPKERFSAEFPKEGPSILRIQQVVRGDSAAYFCASSRRGYEQYFGPGTRLTVT.

This clone appeared a few times. The chain carries TRBV5-1 and TRBJ2-7; D ambiguous. This CDR3 has 14 amino acids. CDR1 and CDR2 (germline): SGHRS, YFSETQ. V lost 0 bases to trimming and J lost 3 bases, with 10 bases between them. The CDR3 protein is CASSLAPTDYEQYF. The DNA for the CDR3 is TGCGCCAGCAGCTTGGCCCCCACTGACTACGAGCAGTACTTC.

The chain uses TRBV5-1 and TRBJ2-3; D possibly corresponds to TRBD2 (5 bases). The germline V gene has CDR1 SGHRS and CDR2 YFSETQ. This CDR3 spans 15 amino acids. Trimming shortened V by 4 bases and J by 4 bases, and 16 bases separated the two germline ends. Here the CDR3 reads CASSVQVGSADTQYF. DNA for the CDR3: TGCGCCAGCAGCGTTCAGGTGGGGAGCGCAGATACGCAGTATTTT.

This chain joins TRBV4-3 and TRBJ2-7; D is perhaps TRBD2 (5 bases). The V gene lost 4 bases and the J gene lost 1 base, with 8 bases spanning the gap. CDR3 size: 13 residues. CDR1 is LGHNA and CDR2 is YSLEER in the germline V gene. In nucleotides, the CDR3 is TGCGCCAGCAGCCCGCGGGTATCCTACGAGCAGTACTTC. Protein product: CASSPRVSYEQYF.

This clone has just a few counts. The rearrangement joins TRBV4-3 to TRBJ2-7, with TRBD2 matching 10 bases. V gave up 4 bases and J gave up 6 bases; unmatched junction bases: 12. This CDR3 has 16 residues. Germline CDR1 and CDR2: LGHNA and YSLEER. The CDR3 nucleotides are TGCGCCAGCAGCCGAGGACTAGCGGACTCCTCTAGCGAGCAGTACTTC. Its translation: CASSRGLADSSSEQYF.

The chain has TRBV18 and TRBJ2-5; the match to TRBD2 covers 13 bases. This CDR3 has 17 residues. The V gene's germline CDR1 is KGHSH and CDR2 LQKENI. The J segment lost 5 bases and the V segment lost 3 bases, leaving 9 bases of the junction unmatched. CDR3 DNA: TGTGCCAGCTCACCCCTCAGGACTAGCGGGGGTAGGGAGACCCAGTACTTC. Translation gives CASSPLRTSGGRETQYF.

The rearrangement uses TRBV6-5 and TRBJ2-1, with a tentative D call TRBD2 (6 bases). Germline V gives CDR1 MNHEY, CDR2 SVGAGI. The CDR3 is 14 amino acids. The V and J ends lost 5 bases and 10 bases respectively, with 18 bases between them. The CDR3 sequence is CASSTKWAGYEQFF. CDR3 nucleotide sequence: TGTGCCAGCAGTACTAAGTGGGCGGGATACGAGCAGTTCTTC.